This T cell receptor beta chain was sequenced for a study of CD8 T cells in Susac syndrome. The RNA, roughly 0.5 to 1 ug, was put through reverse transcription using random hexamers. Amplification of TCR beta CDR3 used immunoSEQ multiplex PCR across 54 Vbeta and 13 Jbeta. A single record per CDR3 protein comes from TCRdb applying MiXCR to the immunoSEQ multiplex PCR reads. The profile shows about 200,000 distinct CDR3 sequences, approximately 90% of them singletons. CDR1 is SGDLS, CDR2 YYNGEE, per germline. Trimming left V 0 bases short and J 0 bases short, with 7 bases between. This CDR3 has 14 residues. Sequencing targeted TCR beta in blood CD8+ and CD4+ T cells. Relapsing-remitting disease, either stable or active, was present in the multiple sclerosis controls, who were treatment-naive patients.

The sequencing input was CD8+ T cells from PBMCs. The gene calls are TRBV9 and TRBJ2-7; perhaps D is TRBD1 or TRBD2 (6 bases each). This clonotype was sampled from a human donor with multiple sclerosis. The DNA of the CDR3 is TGTGCCAGCAGCGTAGAGGGGGGCTCCTACGAGCAGTACTTC. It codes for CASSVEGGSYEQYF.